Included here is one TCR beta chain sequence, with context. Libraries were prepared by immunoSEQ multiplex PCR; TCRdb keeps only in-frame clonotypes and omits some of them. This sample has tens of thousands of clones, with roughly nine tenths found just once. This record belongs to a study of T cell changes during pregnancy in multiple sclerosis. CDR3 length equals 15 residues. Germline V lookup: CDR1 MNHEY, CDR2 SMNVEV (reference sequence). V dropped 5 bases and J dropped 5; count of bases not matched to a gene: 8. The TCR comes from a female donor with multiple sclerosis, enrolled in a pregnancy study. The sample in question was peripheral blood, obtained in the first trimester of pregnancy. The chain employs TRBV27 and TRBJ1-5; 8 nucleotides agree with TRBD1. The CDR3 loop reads CASSGQGRLDQPQHF. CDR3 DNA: TGTGCCAGCAGTGGACAGGGTCGTTTGGATCAGCCCCAGCATTTT.